The 16 T cell receptor beta chains below come from one sample, sequenced in a study of cytomegalovirus exposure and HLA in healthy donors. A multiplex PCR was run with 60 Vbeta primers and 13 Jbeta primers. Measured with immunoSEQ multiplex PCR; TCRdb has only the in-frame clones, and not every one. The sample yields about 140,000 clones, 76% seen once. Sequencing was done on a sample of PBMCs. These receptors all come from a male donor in good health and CMV-seronegative.

The rearrangement joins TRBV6-1 to TRBJ1-5; 8 nucleotides align to TRBD1. V shed 6 bases, J shed 7 bases, and the junction held 5 bases outside the gene matches. CDR3 size: 13 residues. Germline V gives CDR1 MNHNS, CDR2 SASEGT. CDR3 nucleotide sequence: TGTGCCAGCAGGGGACAGGCTCAGCAGCCCCAGCATTTT. The encoded protein is CASRGQAQQPQHF.

V and J are TRBV13 and TRBJ1-4, with 12 bases aligning to TRBD1. The germline V gene has CDR1 PRHDT and CDR2 FYEKMQ (reference sequence). The V segment lost 5 bases and the J segment 7 bases; nucleotides outside the gene matches: 11. This CDR3 is built from 17 residues. The CDR3 protein is CASSPRGTGGAGEKLFF. In DNA form, the CDR3 reads TGTGCCAGCAGCCCTCGGGGGACAGGGGGCGCGGGTGAAAAACTGTTTTTT.

The sample holds one count of this clone. The rearrangement joins TRBV30 to TRBJ1-1, with 8 bases aligning to TRBD1. The CDR3 totals 13 residues. Per the germline V gene, CDR1 is GTSNPN and CDR2 is SVGIG (reference sequence). Losses at the gene ends were 5 bases for V and 0 bases for J; bases not matched to a gene: 2. The CDR3 reads CAWGQGLNTEAFF. The CDR3 region has the DNA TGTGCCTGGGGACAGGGATTGAACACTGAAGCTTTCTTT.

For this clone: One junction end does not reproduce the germline sequence, and a read error may be involved. V gene TRBV18 combines with J gene TRBJ2-5; 7 bases line up with TRBD1. CDR3 length: 15 amino acids. Germline V lookup: CDR1 KGHSH, CDR2 LQKENI. CDR3 nucleotide sequence: TGTGCCAGCTCTCGCAGACAGGGATCTGAGGAGACCCGGTACTTC. It codes for CASSRRQGSEETRYF.

In DNA, the CDR3 is TGTGCCAGCAGTTCCGGAGGAGGTCGTAGATCACCCCTCCACTTT. Protein sequence: CASSSGGGRRSPLHF. J is TRBJ1-6 and V is TRBV28; D is unresolved. V was trimmed by 4 bases and J by 10 bases, leaving 17 bases between them. The CDR3 consists of 15 residues. Germline CDR1 and CDR2: MDHEN and SYDVKM.

The gene calls are TRBV27 and TRBJ1-1; possibly TRBD1 for D (6 bases). CDR1 and CDR2 from the germline V gene are MNHEY and SMNVEV (reference sequence). The length of the CDR3 is 14 residues. The ends were cut back, 0 bases at V and 4 bases at J, with 9 bases in the middle. CDR3 loop: CASSLSGGLTEAFF. Here the CDR3 DNA reads TGTGCCAGCAGTTTATCCGGGGGGCTCACTGAAGCTTTCTTT.

V usage is TRBV28 and J usage is TRBJ1-5, with a tentative D call TRBD1 (5 bases). The CDR3 runs to 14 residues. The germline V gene has CDR1 MDHEN and CDR2 SYDVKM. Deletions cut 5 bases from V and 7 bases from J, with 15 bases between. CDR3 coding DNA: TGTGCCAGCAGTCCGGGGTCCGGGGGGCAGCCCCAGCATTTT. It codes for CASSPGSGGQPQHF.

CDR3 sequence: CASNRLGTGIEKLFF. CDR3 DNA: TGTGCCAGCAACAGACTCGGGACAGGGATTGAAAAACTGTTTTTT. V usage is TRBV28 and J usage is TRBJ1-4; TRBD1 matches at 9 bases. The CDR3 is 15 amino acids. Trimming took 7 bases from V and 7 from J; bases not matched to a gene: 10. Germline V gives CDR1 MDHEN, CDR2 SYDVKM.

The rearrangement joins TRBV19 to TRBJ1-1, with 10 bases identical to TRBD1. The CDR3 runs to 15 residues. Germline V gene sequence: CDR1 LNHDA, CDR2 SQIVND (reference sequence). V lost 3 bases and J lost 0; bases outside the gene matches: 1. The CDR3 DNA follows: TGTGCCAGTAGTATCGGACAGGGGGTGAACACTGAAGCTTTCTTT. This sequence encodes CASSIGQGVNTEAFF.

The genes are TRBV13 and TRBJ2-5; possible D gene TRBD1, 6 bases. This CDR3 comprises 15 residues. Germline V gene lookup returns CDR1 PRHDT and CDR2 FYEKMQ (reference sequence). V was shortened by 6 bases and J by 4 bases, with 18 bases between the two germline ends. The CDR3 DNA reads TGTGCCAGCAGTTTAAGGGGGAGAGTAAGAGAGACCCAGTACTTC. Residues: CASSLRGRVRETQYF.

The genes are TRBV5-6 and TRBJ1-2; 7 bases map to TRBD1. CDR1 and CDR2 from the germline V gene are SGHDT and YYEEEE. The V gene end was trimmed by 4 bases and the J gene end by 1 base; junction bases not matched to a gene: 7. The CDR3 length is 15 residues. The CDR3 loop reads CASSPYRGFNYGYTF. For the CDR3, the DNA is TGTGCCAGCAGCCCCTACAGGGGCTTTAACTATGGCTACACCTTC.

J is TRBJ1-5 and V is TRBV6-5; maybe TRBD1 (5 bases). Germline V gene lookup returns CDR1 MNHEY and CDR2 SVGAGI. The CDR3 is made up of 13 amino acids. Trimming took 5 bases from V and 4 from J, leaving 9 bases between them. The CDR3 DNA reads TGTGCCAGCAGTCCTGACAGAAATCAGCCCCAGCATTTT. Translation: CASSPDRNQPQHF.

This clone came up a few times. The chain links TRBV19 to TRBJ2-2, with 7 bases fitting TRBD1. Germline assignment: CDR1 LNHDA and CDR2 SQIVND (reference sequence). V shed 4 bases, J shed 5 bases, and the junction held 4 bases outside the gene matches. The CDR3 spans 14 residues. Here the CDR3 reads CASSKGRGTGELFF. CDR3 coding DNA: TGTGCCAGTAGTAAGGGCAGGGGGACCGGGGAGCTGTTTTTT.

This clone has just one count. V and J are TRBV18 and TRBJ1-4, with D tentatively TRBD1 (6 bases). CDR3 length equals 14 residues. Between the trimmed V and J ends, which lost 3 bases and 4 bases, there was a span of 9 bases. The germline V gene has CDR1 KGHSH and CDR2 LQKENI. CDR3 loop: CASSPGQNNEKLFF. The CDR3 DNA reads as TGTGCCAGCTCACCTGGACAGAATAATGAAAAACTGTTTTTT.

This rearrangement joins TRBV28 to TRBJ2-7; TRBD1 aligns across 8 bases. The CDR3 totals 15 residues. CDR1 and CDR2 from the germline V gene are MDHEN and SYDVKM. J was trimmed by 0 bases and V by 5 bases; bases with no gene match: 6. In DNA form, the CDR3 reads TGTGCCAGCAGTGGACCCGGGACAGGCTCCTACGAGCAGTACTTC. As protein: CASSGPGTGSYEQYF.

V usage is TRBV14 and J usage is TRBJ2-7; D is perhaps TRBD2 (5 bases). This CDR3 is built from 14 residues. The V and J ends lost 5 bases and 0 bases respectively, with 11 bases between them. Germline CDR1 SGHDN, CDR2 FVKESK. CDR3 sequence reads: CASSSGSSSYEQYF. In DNA, the CDR3 is TGTGCCAGCAGCTCGGGGTCGAGCTCCTACGAGCAGTACTTC. Based on the CDR3 plus reference TRBV14 and TRBJ2-7, the full variable domain is EAGVTQFPSHSVIEKGQTVTLRCDPISGHDNLYWYRRVMGKEIKFLLHFVKESKQDESGMPNNRFLAERTGGTYSTLKVQPAELEDSGVYFCASSSGSSSYEQYFGPGTRLTVT.